Sequencing of this T cell receptor (beta chain) was carried out in a study of T cell changes during pregnancy in multiple sclerosis. The table came from immunoSEQ multiplex PCR; TCRdb's copy has only in-frame clones and leaves some out. Seen here are tens of thousands of clones, 90% observed once, and the top ten hold roughly 4.5%. The CDR3 runs 17 residues. The sequenced sample was CD8+ T cells from peripheral blood mononuclear cells, obtained in the second trimester of pregnancy. The gene calls are TRBV21-1 and TRBJ2-3; the table's D call TRBD2 went unverified against the DNA. TRBV21-1 is deemed a pseudogene. This TCR came from a female donor with multiple sclerosis, enrolled in a pregnancy study. The DNA for the CDR3 is TGTGCCAGCAGCAAAAGGCGTCTAGGCCTCGACACAGATACGCAGTATTTT. It translates to CASSKRRLGLDTDTQYF.